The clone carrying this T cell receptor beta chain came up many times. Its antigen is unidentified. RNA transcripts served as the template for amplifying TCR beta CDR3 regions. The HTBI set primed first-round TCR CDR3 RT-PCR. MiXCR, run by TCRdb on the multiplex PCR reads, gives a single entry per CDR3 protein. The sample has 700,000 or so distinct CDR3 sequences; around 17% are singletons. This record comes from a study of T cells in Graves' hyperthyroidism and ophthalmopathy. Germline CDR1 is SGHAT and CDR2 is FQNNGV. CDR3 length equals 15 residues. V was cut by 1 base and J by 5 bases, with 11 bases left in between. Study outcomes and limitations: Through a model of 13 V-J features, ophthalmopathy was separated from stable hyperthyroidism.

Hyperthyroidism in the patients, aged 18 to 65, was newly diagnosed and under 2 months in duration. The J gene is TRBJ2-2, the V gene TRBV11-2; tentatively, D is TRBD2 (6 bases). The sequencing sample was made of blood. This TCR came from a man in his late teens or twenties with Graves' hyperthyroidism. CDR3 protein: CASSLVLAGTGELFF. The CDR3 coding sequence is TGTGCCAGCAGCTTAGTACTAGCAGGGACCGGGGAGCTGTTTTTT.